The rows below give T cell receptor beta chains drawn from one sample of a study of blood T cell repertoires in COVID-19. The table came from immunoSEQ multiplex PCR; TCRdb's copy has only in-frame clones and leaves some out. The sample has over 100,000 clones; approximately 82% are singletons. The sequenced sample consisted of peripheral blood. Every receptor here comes from a woman aged 55-75 years with acute or convalescent COVID-19. The CDR3 runs from the conserved cysteine through the conserved F or W. The D gene is left open where the match is weak. Clone size, where shown, is once, few, many, or a class for clones that have expanded.

once,TRBV6-5,TRBJ1-1,TRBD1,CASTTGTAEAFF,TGTGCCAGCACCACCGGGACAGCTGAAGCTTTCTTT
once,TRBV28,TRBJ1-2,.,CASSPAPAGGNYGYTF,TGTGCCAGCAGTCCCGCCCCGGCCGGGGGTAACTATGGCTACACCTTC
.,TRBV12-3/TRBV12-4,TRBJ1-2,.,CAITIFNYGYTF,TGTGCCATAACAATTTTTAACTATGGCTACACCTTC
many,TRBV5-8,TRBJ1-3,.,CASSLGTVSGNTIYF,TGTGCCAGCAGCTTGGGGACAGTCTCTGGAAACACCATATATTTT
.,TRBV15,TRBJ2-1,.,CATSRDKGVYNEQFF,TGTGCCACCAGCAGAGATAAGGGGGTATACAATGAGCAGTTCTTC
few,TRBV5-1,TRBJ2-7,.,CASSPETSRGEQYF,TGCGCCAGCAGCCCCGAGACGTCCCGGGGGGAGCAGTACTTC
few,TRBV2,TRBJ1-6,.,CASRRREGGNSPLHF,TGTGCCAGCAGGAGAAGGGAAGGGGGTAATTCACCCCTCCACTTT
.,TRBV12-5,TRBJ2-6,.,CASGLAGAGANVLTF,TGTGCTAGTGGCCTCGCGGGTGCTGGGGCCAACGTCCTGACTTTC
.,TRBV16,TRBJ2-3,.,CASSKQGHLTDTQYF,TGTGCCAGCAGCAAGCAGGGGCACCTCACAGATACGCAGTATTTT
.,TRBV10-2,TRBJ1-6,.,CASSESWTANSPLHF,TGCGCCAGCAGTGAGTCGTGGACAGCCAATTCACCCCTCCACTTT
.,TRBV19,TRBJ1-4,.,CASNLDGSANEKLFF,TGTGCCAGTAACCTCGACGGCAGCGCTAATGAAAAACTGTTTTTT
.,TRBV14,TRBJ1-2,.,CASSRQRPTSPHGYTF,TGTGCCAGCAGCCGACAGCGCCCGACGTCTCCTCATGGCTACACCTTC
.,TRBV4-1,TRBJ1-4,.,CASSPGTATNEKLFF,TGCGCCAGCAGCCCCGGGACTGCAACTAATGAAAAACTGTTTTTT
.,TRBV5-1,TRBJ2-1,TRBD2,CASSLQLASHEQFF,TGCGCCAGCAGCTTACAACTAGCGTCCCATGAGCAGTTCTTC
.,TRBV5-6,TRBJ2-5,.,CASSRQGRTLGETQYF,TGTGCCAGCAGCCGCCAAGGACGGACACTCGGGGAGACCCAGTACTTC
.,TRBV5-8,TRBJ2-3,TRBD1,CASSLGDRVTDTQYF,TGTGCCAGCAGCTTGGGGGACAGGGTTACAGATACGCAGTATTTT
.,TRBV18,TRBJ2-7,TRBD1,CASSLDRVPLSEQYF,TGTGCCAGCTCCCTTGACAGGGTACCCCTTTCGGAGCAGTACTTC
.,TRBV29-1,TRBJ2-4,TRBD1,CSAGISGTADF,TGCAGCGCTGGCATTTCCGGGACAGCAGACTTC
.,TRBV28,TRBJ1-1,.,CATKTGGAGNTEAFF,TGTGCCACCAAGACGGGGGGCGCGGGGAACACTGAAGCTTTCTTT
.,TRBV7-2,TRBJ2-1,TRBD1,CASSEGTGLYNEQFF,TGTGCCAGCAGCGAGGGGACAGGATTGTACAATGAGCAGTTCTTC
.,TRBV27,TRBJ2-1,.,CASSFLRGGANEQFF,TGTGCCAGCAGTTTCTTAAGGGGGGGGGCCAATGAGCAGTTCTTC
.,TRBV28,TRBJ1-2,.,CASSYSQRPVYGYTF,TGTGCCAGCAGTTACTCCCAGAGGCCGGTCTATGGCTACACCTTC
.,TRBV25-1,TRBJ2-7,TRBD1,CASSEYNTGGNEQYF,TGTGCCAGCAGTGAATATAACACAGGGGGCAACGAGCAGTACTTC
.,TRBV7-2,TRBJ1-2,.,CASTAPAARQSGYTF,TGTGCCAGCACTGCCCCAGCCGCAAGACAGAGTGGCTACACCTTC
.,TRBV10-2,TRBJ1-6,.,CASSDSLANSPLHF,TGCGCCAGCAGTGACAGCCTAGCCAATTCACCCCTCCACTTT
.,TRBV5-1,TRBJ2-7,TRBD2,CASSFVAGAPSEQYF,TGCGCCAGCAGCTTCGTGGCGGGAGCCCCGTCCGAGCAGTACTTC
.,TRBV27,TRBJ2-1,TRBD2,CASSGDKGLYYNEQFF,TGTGCCAGCAGCGGGGATAAGGGACTATACTACAATGAGCAGTTCTTC
.,TRBV5-1,TRBJ2-5,.,CASRGTPQQGEETQYF,TGCGCCAGCAGAGGAACCCCCCAACAGGGCGAAGAGACCCAGTACTTC
.,TRBV2,TRBJ2-7,TRBD1,CASRGDRAGEQYF,TGTGCCAGCAGGGGCGACAGGGCCGGCGAGCAGTACTTC
.,TRBV4-2,TRBJ2-3,TRBD2,CASSQELAEIDTQYF,TGTGCCAGCAGCCAAGAACTAGCGGAGATAGATACGCAGTATTTT
.,TRBV6-2/TRBV6-3,TRBJ1-5,.,CASSDTRENQPQHF,TGTGCCAGCAGCGACACCAGGGAAAATCAGCCCCAGCATTTT
.,TRBV4-1,TRBJ1-2,TRBD1,CASSQVQGAAYLGGYTF,TGCGCCAGCAGCCAAGTCCAGGGGGCAGCTTACCTCGGTGGCTACACCTTC
.,TRBV19,TRBJ1-4,TRBD1,CASRTTGATPHFGKLFF,TGTGCCAGTCGTACGACAGGGGCAACCCCGCATTTTGGAAAACTGTTTTTT
.,TRBV7-3,TRBJ2-6,TRBD1,CASSQASGGRVLTF,TGTGCCAGCAGCCAAGCGTCAGGGGGCCGCGTCCTGACTTTC
.,TRBV9,TRBJ1-6,.,CASSGAEGLGSPLHF,TGTGCCAGCAGCGGGGCGGAGGGGCTCGGATCACCCCTCCACTTT
.,TRBV6-5,TRBJ1-6,.,CASSYGGVYSPLHF,TGTGCCAGCAGTTATGGGGGGGTGTACTCACCCCTCCACTTT
.,TRBV4-3,TRBJ2-3,TRBD2,CASSFDPGGSSLDTQYF,TGCGCCAGCAGCTTCGACCCTGGCGGGAGTAGTCTGGATACGCAGTATTTT
.,TRBV5-1,TRBJ1-3,.,CASSSTPGTRMSGNTIYF,TGCGCCAGCAGCTCTACTCCCGGGACAAGAATGTCCGGAAACACCATATATTTT
.,TRBV3-1/TRBV3-2,TRBJ2-5,.,CASSQEHRETQYF,TGTGCCAGCAGCCAAGAACACCGAGAGACCCAGTACTTC
.,TRBV4-1,TRBJ1-4,.,CASSQSRTATNEKLFF,TGCGCCAGCAGCCAATCTCGGACAGCAACTAATGAAAAACTGTTTTTT
once,TRBV6-2/TRBV6-3,TRBJ1-1,.,CASSYPAPGYTEAFF,TGTGCCAGCAGTTACCCCGCCCCGGGGTACACTGAAGCTTTCTTT
once,TRBV19,TRBJ1-3,TRBD1,CASSPVGGRTGNTIYF,TGTGCCAGTAGCCCCGTAGGGGGCCGCACTGGAAACACCATATATTTT
.,TRBV10-2,TRBJ2-7,TRBD2,CAVQTGLVLYEQYF,TGCGCCGTACAAACGGGACTAGTCCTATACGAGCAGTACTTC
.,TRBV24-1,TRBJ2-3,.,CATSGRGQHTDTQYF,TGTGCCACCAGTGGGCGTGGACAGCACACAGATACGCAGTATTTT